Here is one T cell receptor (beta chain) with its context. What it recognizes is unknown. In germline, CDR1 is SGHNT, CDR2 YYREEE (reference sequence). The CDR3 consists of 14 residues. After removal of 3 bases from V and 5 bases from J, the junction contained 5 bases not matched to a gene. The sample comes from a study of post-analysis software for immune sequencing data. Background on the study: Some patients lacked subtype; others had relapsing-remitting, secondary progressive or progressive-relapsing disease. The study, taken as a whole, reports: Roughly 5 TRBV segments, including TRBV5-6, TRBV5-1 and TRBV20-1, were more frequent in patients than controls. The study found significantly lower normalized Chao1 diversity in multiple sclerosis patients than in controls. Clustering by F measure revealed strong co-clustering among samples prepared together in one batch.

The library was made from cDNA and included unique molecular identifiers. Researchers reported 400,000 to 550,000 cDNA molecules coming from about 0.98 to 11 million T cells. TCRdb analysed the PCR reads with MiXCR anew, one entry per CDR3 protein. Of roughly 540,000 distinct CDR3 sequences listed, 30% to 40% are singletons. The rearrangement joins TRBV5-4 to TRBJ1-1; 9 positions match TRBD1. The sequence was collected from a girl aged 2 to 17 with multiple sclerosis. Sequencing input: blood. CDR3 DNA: TGTGCCAGCAGCTGGACAGGGGCTGGAACTGAAGCTTTCTTT. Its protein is CASSWTGAGTEAFF.